This paragraph covers one T cell receptor (beta chain) sequence. The sample is drawn from a study of blood T cell repertoires in COVID-19. As for the study in general: PBMCs, B-cell-depleted T cells, or T cells were the source of the cDNA or gDNA that made up the material.

The repertoire was sequenced with immunoSEQ multiplex PCR; TCRdb's copy has only in-frame clones and lacks some. The profile covers some 50,000 clones, with 75% to 85% appearing a single time and roughly 7% taken by the ten largest. Sequencing used peripheral blood. The sequence derives from a man aged 40-49 years with acute or convalescent COVID-19.

The chain's CDR3 is CASSREGQGLYEQYF. The CDR3 DNA is TGTGCCAGCAGCCGCGAGGGACAGGGGCTCTACGAGCAGTACTTC. The chain has TRBV3-1 (or the pseudogene TRBV3-2) and TRBJ2-7, with 10 nucleotides matching TRBD1. CDR1 is LGHDT and CDR2 is YNNKEL in the germline V gene (reference sequence). The CDR3 is made up of 15 amino acids. Trimming cost V 4 bases and J 3 bases; bases outside gene matches: 6.